These 18 T cell receptor beta chains share one sample of origin, sequenced in a study of CD8 T cells in ankylosing spondylitis. TCRdb re-derived calls from the 5' RACE reads in MiXCR, one entry per CDR3 protein. The sample yields about 270,000 distinct CDR3 sequences, 30% to 40% seen once. The specimen sequenced was blood, either unsorted or a sorted T cell fraction (not recorded which). These receptors were collected from a male donor with ankylosing spondylitis or in good health (not recorded which).

The sample holds a few counts of this clonotype. This rearrangement joins TRBV5-6 to TRBJ2-1; the D is unclear. Germline loops: CDR1 SGHDT, CDR2 YYEEEE. The length of the CDR3 is 15 residues. Between the trimmed V and J ends, which lost 7 bases and 1 base, there was a span of 15 bases. CDR3: CASAPLSPSYNEQFF. The CDR3 nucleotides are TGTGCCAGCGCCCCCTTATCCCCTTCCTACAATGAGCAGTTCTTC.

V and J are TRBV3-1 and TRBJ2-7; no firm D call. CDR1 and CDR2 from the germline V gene are LGHDT and YNNKEL (reference sequence). This CDR3 contains 14 residues. With 0 bases removed from V and 9 bases from J, the gap between germline ends came to 15 bases. The CDR3: CASSQEATSKGQYF. The DNA for the CDR3 is TGTGCCAGCAGCCAAGAGGCCACCTCCAAGGGGCAGTACTTC.

The table lists this clonotype with a few counts. The V and J genes are TRBV28 and TRBJ2-3; 11 bases fit TRBD2. The V segment lost 3 bases and the J segment 0 bases; nucleotides outside the gene matches: 5. Per the germline V gene, CDR1 is MDHEN and CDR2 is SYDVKM. CDR3 length: 17 residues. The CDR3 reads CASSFWTSGLSTDTQYF. The CDR3 nucleotides read TGTGCCAGCAGTTTTTGGACTAGCGGGCTAAGCACAGATACGCAGTATTTT.

This clonotype was seen only a few times. V is TRBV4-1 and J is TRBJ2-5, with a tentative D call TRBD2 (6 bases). V lost 0 bases and J lost 5, with 19 bases in between. This CDR3 has 17 residues. CDR1 is MGHRA, CDR2 YSYEKL, per germline. CDR3 DNA: TGCGCCAGCAGCCAAGACCTCAGGACTATTGGAAAGGAGACCCAGTACTTC. It yields the protein CASSQDLRTIGKETQYF.

The rearrangement links TRBV10-1 to TRBJ2-7, with a tentative D call TRBD1 (6 bases). The CDR3 contains 13 residues. V lost 4 bases, J lost 2 bases, and 9 bases lay in between. CDR1 and CDR2 (germline): WNHNN, SYGVQD (reference sequence). CDR3 DNA sequence: TGCGCCAGCAGTGCCAGGGGAACCTACGAGCAGTACTTC. It yields the protein CASSARGTYEQYF.

The sample holds a few counts of this clonotype. The chain joins TRBV6-5 to TRBJ2-7; D call uncertain. Deletions cut 2 bases from V and 0 bases from J, with 5 bases between. Germline CDR1 and CDR2: MNHEY and SVGAGI. The CDR3 consists of 13 residues. CDR3 region: CASSYKSSYEQYF. CDR3 coding DNA: TGTGCCAGCAGTTACAAGAGCTCCTACGAGCAGTACTTC.

This chain uses TRBV20-1 with TRBJ2-1; D not certain. Trimming left V 0 bases short and J 2 bases short, with 11 bases between. The CDR3 is made up of 15 amino acids. Germline V CDR1 and CDR2: DFQATT, SNEGSKA (reference sequence). The CDR3 DNA reads TGCAGTGCTAGAGATCATCCCGAGGCCTACAATGAGCAGTTCTTC. This gives the protein CSARDHPEAYNEQFF.

The chain is built from TRBV11-2 and TRBJ1-6; 8 nucleotides match TRBD1. With 4 bases clipped from V and 7 bases from J, the junction kept 15 bases outside the gene matches. The CDR3 covers 18 residues. Germline CDR1 and CDR2: SGHAT and FQNNGV. The CDR3 sequence: CASSSARGPTQLNSPLHF. Here the CDR3 DNA reads TGTGCCAGCAGCTCCGCCAGGGGGCCTACCCAACTCAATTCACCCCTCCACTTT.

In its sample, this clonotype was seen a few times. V and J are TRBV12-3 or TRBV12-4 and TRBJ2-3, with 9 bases aligning to TRBD2. Trimming took 0 bases from V and 12 from J; bases not matched to a gene: 10. The CDR3 has 15 amino acids. The CDR3 DNA reads TGTGCCAGCAGTTTAGCAGCGGGGGGTCCCGAAACACAGTATTTT. It encodes CASSLAAGGPETQYF.

J is TRBJ1-1 and V is TRBV27; D possibly corresponds to TRBD1 (6 bases). CDR3 length: 15 amino acids. The V end was cut by 2 bases, the J end by 7 bases, with 17 bases between. Germline CDR1 is MNHEY and CDR2 is SMNVEV (reference sequence). The CDR3 reads CASSLVGALLVEAFF. CDR3 coding DNA: TGTGCCAGCAGTTTAGTGGGGGCGCTTCTGGTTGAAGCTTTCTTT.

This clonotype appeared a few times. The chain recombines TRBV6-1 with TRBJ1-3, with D perhaps TRBD1 (6 bases). The CDR3 loop spans 15 amino acids. V was shortened by 8 bases and J by 0 bases, with 14 bases between the two germline ends. Germline assignment: CDR1 MNHNS and CDR2 SASEGT. The CDR3: CASGNHRDSGNTIYF. CDR3 bases: TGTGCCAGCGGGAACCACAGGGACTCTGGAAACACCATATATTTT.

V usage is TRBV6-5 and J usage is TRBJ1-5; 9 positions match TRBD1. The CDR3 runs 15 residues. After removal of 2 bases from V and 1 base from J, the junction contained 0 bases not matched to a gene. Germline CDR1 MNHEY, CDR2 SVGAGI. The CDR3 reads CASSYGTGSNQPQHF. In nucleotides, the CDR3 is TGTGCCAGCAGTTACGGGACAGGGAGCAATCAGCCCCAGCATTTT.

This clonotype was recorded a few times. The chain joins TRBV20-1 to TRBJ2-3, with D perhaps TRBD1 (6 bases). Germline loops: CDR1 DFQATT, CDR2 SNEGSKA (reference sequence). There are 16 residues in the CDR3. Deletions cut 3 bases from V and 5 bases from J, with 21 bases between. The CDR3 sequence: CSASSLGQGILDTQYF. The CDR3 nucleotides read TGCAGTGCTAGTTCCCTGGGTCAGGGGATTTTAGATACGCAGTATTTT.

The rearrangement uses TRBV29-1 and TRBJ1-1, with D unclear. V was cut by 4 bases and J by 3 bases, with 9 bases left in between. The CDR3 length is 12 residues. Germline V gives CDR1 SQVTM, CDR2 ANQGSEA. The CDR3 DNA sequence: TGCAGCGTTGCCGAGGGAGACACTGAAGCTTTCTTT. Protein: CSVAEGDTEAFF.

This clonotype was detected ten times or more. The V call is TRBV20-1, the J call TRBJ1-4; D unresolved. The CDR3 has 12 amino acids. Per germline, CDR1 DFQATT and CDR2 SNEGSKA (reference sequence). The ends were cut back, 5 bases at V and 5 bases at J, with 9 bases in the middle. This chain's CDR3 is CSARGPNEKLFF. CDR3 coding DNA: TGCAGTGCTCGCGGACCGAATGAAAAACTGTTTTTT.

This clonotype was seen more than once but under ten times. J is TRBJ1-4 and V is TRBV29-1, with 9 bases lining up with TRBD1. V lost 5 bases, J lost 4 bases, and 17 bases stayed unmatched. Germline values: CDR1 SQVTM, CDR2 ANQGSEA. The CDR3 runs 18 residues. CDR3 region: CSVPYPDLLTGGNEKLFF. CDR3 sequence (DNA): TGCAGCGTTCCGTACCCAGACCTCCTGACAGGGGGTAATGAAAAACTGTTTTTT. Combining the CDR3 with reference TRBV29-1 and TRBJ1-4 gives the whole variable domain SAVISQKPSRDICQRGTSLTIQCQVDSQVTMMFWYRQQPGQSLTLIATANQGSEATYESGFVIDKFPISRPNLTFSTLTVSNMSPEDSSIYLCSVPYPDLLTGGNEKLFFGSGTQLSVL.

The rearrangement joins TRBV20-1 to TRBJ2-3; no reliable D call. Trimming pared 1 base from V and 0 bases from J, leaving 11 bases between. The CDR3 has 15 amino acids. CDR1 and CDR2 from the germline V gene are DFQATT and SNEGSKA (reference sequence). CDR3 region: CSARAGRSSTDTQYF. Here the CDR3 DNA reads TGCAGTGCTAGAGCCGGACGTTCTAGCACAGATACGCAGTATTTT.

This sequence joins TRBV6-1 and TRBJ2-3; 12 bases are a match to TRBD2. V lost 6 bases to trimming and J lost 3 bases; unmatched junction nucleotides: 10. CDR3 size: 17 residues. From germline, CDR1 is MNHNS and CDR2 SASEGT. The CDR3, as DNA: TGTGCCAGCAGCCGTTCTCTAGCGGGGGGGTTGACAGATACGCAGTATTTT. This translates into CASSRSLAGGLTDTQYF.